The 30 T cell receptor beta chains in this list originate from one sample, sequenced in a study of T-cell reconstitution after alpha-beta-depleted transplantation in children (dated by TCRdb to the mid-2010s). Receptor amplification or capture employed PCR. TCRdb names Illumina HiSeq 2500 as the instrument used. To normalize quantification of the TCRbeta repertoire, the TCR libraries were built with molecular barcoding that relied on unique molecular identifiers. The public reads were run again by TCRdb, first through fastp at Q25 and then through MiXCR, and only productive beta chains were kept. Here each entry gathers all rows of one CDR3 protein and keeps the most common genes and DNA. Within this sample are a few hundred thousand distinct CDR3 sequences, with roughly 18% of them counted one time only. The top ten constitute 3% to 4% of the sample. The specimen was PBMCs from the stem cell graft donor, collected from the stem cell graft. The receptors stem from a human donor who donated a stem cell graft to a child with acute lymphoblastic leukemia.

The chain employs TRBV28 and TRBJ1-5, with 8 bases aligning to TRBD1. Trimming took 3 bases from V and 0 from J; bases not matched to a gene: 10. CDR3 length equals 18 residues. CDR1 is MDHEN and CDR2 is SYDVKM in the germline V gene. The CDR3 DNA is TGTGCCAGCAGTTTGGCCGCGGGACAGGTCTATAGCAATCAGCCCCAGCATTTT. Translated: CASSLAAGQVYSNQPQHF.

To note about this clonotype: A much bigger clone sits one base away, suggesting this may be a read error. V is TRBV6-1 and J is TRBJ2-2; D remains unclear. V lost 6 bases to trimming and J lost 0 bases, with 5 bases between them. Per the germline V gene, CDR1 is MNHNS and CDR2 is SASEGT. The CDR3 consists of 13 residues. The CDR3 loop is CASSITNTGELFF. In nucleotides, the CDR3 is TGTGCCAGCAGCATTACGAACACCGGGGAGCTGTTTTTT.

The gene calls are TRBV5-1 and TRBJ1-1, with unresolved D. CDR3 size: 14 residues. Trimming took off 2 bases at V and 1 base at J, with 9 bases between the two ends. CDR1 and CDR2 (germline): SGHRS, YFSETQ. CDR3 sequence: CASSFSVGNTEAFF. CDR3 nucleotide sequence: TGCGCCAGCAGCTTTAGTGTGGGGAACACTGAAGCTTTCTTT.

This clonotype was observed a handful of times. The chain is built from TRBV5-1 and TRBJ1-1; D is uncertain. This CDR3 comprises 13 residues. V shed 4 bases and J shed 8 bases, with 15 bases lying between them. Germline V gene data show CDR1 as SGHRS and CDR2 as YFSETQ. For the CDR3, the DNA is TGCGCCAGCAGCACCCTGGAGACGCGCGAAGCTTTCTTT. Translated, it gives CASSTLETREAFF.

The sample holds a few counts of this clonotype. The V and J genes are TRBV30 and TRBJ2-1, with D hard to call. The CDR3 covers 14 residues. Trimming pared 3 bases from V and 1 base from J, leaving 10 bases between. Germline CDR1 and CDR2: GTSNPN and SVGIG (reference sequence). CDR3 DNA sequence: TGTGCCTGGAGATCGCATTGGTCCTACAATGAGCAGTTCTTC. Protein: CAWRSHWSYNEQFF.

The genes are TRBV2 and TRBJ2-7; 14 bases line up with TRBD2. The junction had 20 bases not matched to a gene; V was cut back by 10 bases and J by 3 bases. This CDR3 contains 19 residues. The germline V gene encodes CDR1 SNHLY and CDR2 FYNNEI. Here the CDR3 DNA reads TGTGCCATCTGCCCGCCCGGGACTAGCGGGAGACCCCTGATCTACGAGCAGTACTTC. It yields the protein CAICPPGTSGRPLIYEQYF.

This clonotype was detected only a few times. This chain connects TRBV5-1 to TRBJ1-2, with 8 bases matching TRBD1. The CDR3 covers 13 residues. The V gene's germline CDR1 is SGHRS and CDR2 YFSETQ. The V and J ends lost 4 bases and 6 bases, in that order; junction bases with no gene match: 5. The CDR3 coding sequence is TGCGCCAGCAGCGGTACAGGGGGTCATGGCTACACCTTC. It encodes CASSGTGGHGYTF.

This clonotype was seen only a few times. The chain links TRBV15 to TRBJ2-3, with D possibly being TRBD1 or TRBD2 (5 bases each). V lost 5 bases, J lost 4 bases, and 16 bases lay in between. Germline V gene lookup returns CDR1 LNHNV and CDR2 YYDKDF (reference sequence). The CDR3 runs to 15 residues. The chain's CDR3 is CATSGDPAASDTQYF. For the CDR3, the DNA is TGTGCCACCAGCGGGGACCCAGCAGCATCAGATACGCAGTATTTT.

V and J are TRBV4-2 and TRBJ2-2; the D gene is possibly TRBD1 (6 bases). Germline loops: CDR1 LGHNA, CDR2 YNFKEQ. With 0 bases removed from V and 8 bases from J, the gap between germline ends came to 19 bases. The CDR3 length is 17 residues. CDR3 loop: CASSQDLTGALGGELFF. The DNA for the CDR3 is TGTGCCAGCAGCCAAGATTTGACAGGTGCCCTAGGGGGGGAGCTGTTTTTT.

This chain connects TRBV12-3 or TRBV12-4 to TRBJ2-3; tentative D call: TRBD1 (6 bases). The CDR3 is 14 residues long. The V and J ends lost 6 bases and 5 bases respectively, with 15 bases between them. CDR3 coding DNA: TGTGCCAGCAGCCCTCAGGGGTCCGGAGATACGCAGTATTTT. Protein: CASSPQGSGDTQYF.

This clonotype has only a few counts. This sequence joins TRBV5-1 and TRBJ2-1; D unresolved. V dropped 2 bases and J dropped 4 bases, with 13 bases sitting between them. The CDR3 loop spans 15 amino acids. Per the germline V gene, CDR1 is SGHRS and CDR2 is YFSETQ. CDR3 coding DNA: TGCGCCAGCAGCTTTCAAGTCCCCGGGTACAATGAGCAGTTCTTC. This translates into CASSFQVPGYNEQFF.

V and J are TRBV20-1 and TRBJ1-1; tentative D call: TRBD1 (5 bases). The CDR3 is made up of 15 amino acids. V was shortened by 0 bases and J by 4 bases, with 15 bases between the two germline ends. Per germline, CDR1 DFQATT and CDR2 SNEGSKA (reference sequence). CDR3 sequence: CSARDPRETSTEAFF. The CDR3, as DNA: TGCAGTGCTAGAGACCCCAGGGAGACCTCCACTGAAGCTTTCTTT.

The rearrangement links TRBV12-3 or TRBV12-4 to TRBJ2-7; D is ambiguous. The CDR3 totals 14 residues. The germline V and J ends were trimmed by 1 base and 2 bases, with 9 bases remaining between them. CDR3 protein: CASSLGGFAYEQYF. The CDR3 nucleotides are TGTGCCAGCAGTTTAGGGGGATTCGCCTACGAGCAGTACTTC.

The chain links TRBV27 to TRBJ2-1, with D tentatively TRBD2 (5 bases). V was pared by 6 bases and J by 4 bases, with 13 bases between. Germline V gene data show CDR1 as MNHEY and CDR2 as SMNVEV (reference sequence). The CDR3 covers 14 residues. CDR3 sequence (DNA): TGTGCCAGCAGACCGTTCGGGGATTACAATGAGCAGTTCTTC. This codes for CASRPFGDYNEQFF.

V and J are TRBV6-1 and TRBJ2-1, with no clear D. The CDR3 sequence is 12 residues long. Trimming pared 6 bases from V and 8 bases from J, leaving 11 bases between. In germline, CDR1 is MNHNS, CDR2 SASEGT. The CDR3 reads CASRRGVDEQFF. CDR3 nucleotides: TGTGCCAGCAGACGAGGAGTGGATGAGCAGTTCTTC.

The V gene is TRBV7-6, the J gene TRBJ2-5, with TRBD1 matching 8 bases. Germline CDR1 is SGHVS and CDR2 is FNYEAQ. V was clipped by 10 bases and J by 2 bases; unmatched bases: 9. The CDR3 totals 14 residues. This chain's CDR3 is CATHRRGRQETQYF. CDR3 in DNA: TGTGCCACCCACCGCAGGGGGCGGCAAGAGACCCAGTACTTC.

This chain links TRBV19 with TRBJ2-1, with 10 bases aligning to TRBD2. The CDR3 totals 13 residues. Germline assignment: CDR1 LNHDA and CDR2 SQIVND (reference sequence). Unmatched junction bases numbered 0, after V lost 4 bases and J lost 6 bases. CDR3 nucleotide sequence: TGTGCCAGTAGTACTAGCGGGAGCAATGAGCAGTTCTTC. Its translation: CASSTSGSNEQFF.

This clonotype came up a few times. CDR3 DNA: TGTGCCAGCAGTCGCGTTACCAGTGGGGGCAATGAGCAGTTCTTC. Protein sequence: CASSRVTSGGNEQFF. The gene calls are TRBV12-3 or TRBV12-4 and TRBJ2-1; either TRBD1 or TRBD2 may fit D (5 bases each). Trimming pared 5 bases from V and 6 bases from J, leaving 17 bases between. This CDR3 is 15 amino acids long.

The chain has TRBV10-2 and TRBJ1-1; no reliable D call. Germline V lookup: CDR1 WSHSY, CDR2 SAAADI. V gave up 0 bases and J gave up 1 base, with 12 bases separating them. This CDR3 has 16 amino acids. The CDR3 DNA is TGCGCCAGCAGTGAGTCCAGTTGGGCGTGGAACACTGAAGCTTTCTTT. Translated, it gives CASSESSWAWNTEAFF.

This clonotype has only a few counts. The chain recombines TRBV18 with TRBJ2-2, with D possibly matching TRBD2 (5 bases). Trimming left V 6 bases short and J 1 base short, with 6 bases between. CDR1 and CDR2 from the germline V gene are KGHSH and LQKENI. This CDR3 has 13 amino acids. This chain's CDR3 is CASSRENTGELFF. In nucleotides, the CDR3 is TGTGCCAGCTCGAGGGAGAACACCGGGGAGCTGTTTTTT.

This clonotype appeared a few times. This chain uses TRBV5-1 with TRBJ1-2, with a tentative D call TRBD1 (5 bases). The CDR3 is 12 residues long. The germline gives CDR1 SGHRS, CDR2 YFSETQ. The V gene lost 2 bases and the J gene lost 8 bases, with 10 bases spanning the gap. The CDR3, as DNA: TGCGCCAGCAGCTTAGGGGACCCGGGCTACACCTTC. Encoded protein: CASSLGDPGYTF. The whole variable domain, filled in from reference TRBV5-1 and TRBJ1-2, reads KAGVTQTPRYLIKTRGQQVTLSCSPISGHRSVSWYQQTPGQGLQFLFEYFSETQRNKGNFPGRFSGRQFSNSRSEMNVSTLELGDSALYLCASSLGDPGYTFGSGTRLTVV.

The sample holds a few counts of this clonotype. The rearrangement joins TRBV6-2 or TRBV6-3 to TRBJ2-1; TRBD2 matches 9 bases. The CDR3 consists of 15 residues. From germline, CDR1 is MNHEY and CDR2 SVGEGT. Trimming took 5 bases from V and 3 from J; bases not matched to a gene: 5. DNA of the CDR3: TGTGCCAGCAGTACACTAGCGGGCCTCTACAATGAGCAGTTCTTC. It codes for CASSTLAGLYNEQFF.

The chain couples TRBV12-3 or TRBV12-4 to TRBJ1-5; D may be TRBD1 (6 bases). This CDR3 is built from 15 residues. V gave up 3 bases and J gave up 3 bases, with 12 bases separating them. Here the CDR3 DNA reads TGTGCCAGCAGTTTGTCGGACAGACTCAATCAGCCCCAGCATTTT. Amino acid sequence: CASSLSDRLNQPQHF.

The chain couples TRBV20-1 to TRBJ2-4; TRBD2 agrees at 13 bases. Germline CDR1 DFQATT, CDR2 SNEGSKA (reference sequence). The CDR3 has 15 amino acids. V was pared by 6 bases and J by 6 bases, with 8 bases of the junction left unmatched. The CDR3 nucleotides are TGCAGTGCGTCGGGACTAGCGGGGCCCTTAAACATTCAGTACTTC. Encoded protein: CSASGLAGPLNIQYF.

This chain connects TRBV10-3 to TRBJ1-1, with TRBD1 matching over 7 bases. The V gene end was trimmed by 10 bases and the J gene end by 7 bases; junction bases not matched to a gene: 12. Germline V lookup: CDR1 ENHRY, CDR2 SYGVKD. The CDR3 is 13 residues long. In DNA form, the CDR3 reads TGTGCCACCGAATTAGGGGGCCGTGGTGAAGCTTTCTTT. It specifies CATELGGRGEAFF.

This clonotype was detected only a few times. The V gene is TRBV27, the J gene TRBJ1-1; TRBD1 agrees at 8 bases. V gave up 5 bases and J gave up 0 bases; unmatched junction bases: 8. Germline CDR1 and CDR2: MNHEY and SMNVEV (reference sequence). The CDR3 loop spans 16 amino acids. CDR3 DNA sequence: TGTGCCAGCAGTCTAGGGACAGGTGATGTGAACACTGAAGCTTTCTTT. Translation: CASSLGTGDVNTEAFF.

This clonotype was found a few times. The chain couples TRBV10-3 to TRBJ2-6; D remains unclear. The V gene lost 2 bases and the J gene lost 0 bases, with 2 bases spanning the gap. The CDR3 runs 14 residues. The V gene's germline CDR1 is ENHRY and CDR2 SYGVKD. The CDR3, as DNA: TGTGCCATCAGTGAGAACTCTGGGGCCAACGTCCTGACTTTC. Translating gives CAISENSGANVLTF.

The chain couples TRBV20-1 to TRBJ1-1; D ambiguous. Germline assignment: CDR1 DFQATT and CDR2 SNEGSKA (reference sequence). The CDR3 is made up of 18 amino acids. Trimming took off 0 bases at V and 3 bases at J, with 23 bases between the two ends. The CDR3 bases are TGCAGTGCTAGAGATCTTTTTTTTGGGCCGGAGGCTTACACTGAAGCTTTCTTT. As protein: CSARDLFFGPEAYTEAFF.

This clonotype was observed a handful of times. This chain joins TRBV5-1 and TRBJ2-1; no clear D gene. Germline V lookup: CDR1 SGHRS, CDR2 YFSETQ. The length of the CDR3 is 18 residues. V was pared by 0 bases and J by 0 bases, with 16 bases between. As DNA, the CDR3 is TGCGCCAGCAGCTTGGGGCCTTCAGGAGCCGTCTCCTACAATGAGCAGTTCTTC. Its protein product is CASSLGPSGAVSYNEQFF.

This clonotype was seen at least ten times. The V and J genes are TRBV11-2 and TRBJ1-1; 7 bases are a match to TRBD1. CDR3 length equals 16 residues. The V segment lost 2 bases and the J segment 0 bases; nucleotides outside the gene matches: 6. Germline assignment: CDR1 SGHAT and CDR2 FQNNGV. The CDR3 nucleotides read TGTGCCAGCAGCTTAACCCGGGACAGAATGAACACTGAAGCTTTCTTT. Translated, it gives CASSLTRDRMNTEAFF. The full variable domain, with the rest looked up from reference TRBV11-2 and TRBJ1-1, is EAGVAQSPRYKIIEKRQSVAFWCNPISGHATLYWYQQILGQGPKLLIQFQNNGVVDDSQLPKDRFSAERLKGVDSTLKIQPAKLEDSAVYLCASSLTRDRMNTEAFFGQGTRLTVV.